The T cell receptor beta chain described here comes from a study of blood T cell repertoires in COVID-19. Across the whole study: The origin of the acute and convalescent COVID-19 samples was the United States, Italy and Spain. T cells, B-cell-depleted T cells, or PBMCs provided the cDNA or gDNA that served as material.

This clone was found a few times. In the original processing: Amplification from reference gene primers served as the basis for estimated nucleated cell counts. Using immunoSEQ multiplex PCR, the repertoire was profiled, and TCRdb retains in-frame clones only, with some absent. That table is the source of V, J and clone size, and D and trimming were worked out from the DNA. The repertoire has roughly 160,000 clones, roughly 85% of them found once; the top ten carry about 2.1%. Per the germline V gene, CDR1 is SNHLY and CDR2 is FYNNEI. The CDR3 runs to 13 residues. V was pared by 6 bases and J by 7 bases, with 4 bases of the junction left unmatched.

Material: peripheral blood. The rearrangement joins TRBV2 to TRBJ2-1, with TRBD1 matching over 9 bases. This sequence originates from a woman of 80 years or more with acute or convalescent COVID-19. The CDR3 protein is CASSRGQGNEQFF. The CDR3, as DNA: TGTGCCAGCAGCCGAGGACAGGGGAATGAGCAGTTCTTC.